What follows are 7 T cell receptor beta chains derived from one specimen sequenced in a study of blood T cells in healthy people across ages. For the second PCR, which ran for roughly 7 to 11 cycles, a sample-barcoded 5' primer and a J-beta primer mix were used. Each CDR3 protein gets one entry after TCRdb re-called the 5' RACE reads with MiXCR. This sample has under 1,100,000 distinct CDR3 sequences, with roughly a quarter found just once. These same data were also listed under a study on T cells of mothers and their children.

The sample comprised blood. The receptors originated from a girl aged 2 to 9 in good health.

Many counts were recorded for this clonotype. The V call is TRBV19, the J call TRBJ2-1; 7 nucleotides line up with TRBD1. V lost 10 bases to trimming and J lost 4 bases; unmatched junction nucleotides: 10. The germline CDR1 and CDR2 sequences are LNHDA and SQIVND (reference sequence). The CDR3 totals 14 residues. The chain's CDR3 is CATKRTGEYNEQFF. For the CDR3, the DNA is TGTGCCACAAAAAGGACAGGTGAATACAATGAGCAGTTCTTC. The complete variable domain, with remaining parts taken from reference TRBV19 and TRBJ2-1, reads DGGITQSPKYLFRKEGQNVTLSCEQNLNHDAMYWYRQDPGQGLRLIYYSQIVNDFQKGDIAEGYSVSREKKESFPLTVTSAQKNPTAFYLCATKRTGEYNEQFFGPGTRLTVL.

This chain links TRBV2 with TRBJ2-1; unclear D gene. Per germline, CDR1 SNHLY and CDR2 FYNNEI. The V end was cut by 1 base, the J end by 2 bases, with 3 bases between. The CDR3 spans 13 residues. The CDR3 DNA reads TGTGCCAGCAGTGAAGGCCCCTACAATGAGCAGTTCTTC. Translation gives CASSEGPYNEQFF.

This clonotype came up a few times. The chain joins TRBV7-8 to TRBJ1-1; D unresolved. CDR3 length: 12 residues. The V end was cut by 5 bases, the J end by 7 bases, with 11 bases between. The germline gives CDR1 SGHVS, CDR2 FQNEAQ. CDR3 in amino acids: CASSGARDEAFF. The CDR3 DNA reads as TGTGCCAGCAGCGGCGCGCGAGATGAAGCTTTCTTT.

In this sample, this clonotype turned up a few times. The J gene is TRBJ2-1, the V gene TRBV2; 8 positions agree with TRBD2. Germline CDR1 reads SNHLY; CDR2 reads FYNNEI. CDR3 length: 14 amino acids. J gave up 5 bases and V 8 bases, and 8 bases lay outside the gene matches. The CDR3: CASRSGASHNEQFF. DNA for the CDR3: TGTGCCAGCCGTAGCGGGGCTTCCCACAATGAGCAGTTCTTC.

This clonotype was seen more than once but under ten times. This sequence joins TRBV5-1 and TRBJ1-6, with D perhaps TRBD1 (5 bases). Germline V gene data show CDR1 as SGHRS and CDR2 as YFSETQ. The CDR3 is 17 amino acids. V was clipped by 5 bases and J by 6 bases, with 21 bases between them. In DNA, the CDR3 is TGCGCCAGCAGTCAAAAAATCAGAGGGGCCCCTAATTCACCCCTCCACTTT. Residues: CASSQKIRGAPNSPLHF.

Only one count was recorded for this clonotype. The chain employs TRBV29-1 and TRBJ2-1; 11 positions agree with TRBD2. With 2 bases clipped from V and 9 bases from J, the junction kept 3 bases outside the gene matches. The CDR3 sequence is 13 residues long. Germline V gene lookup returns CDR1 SQVTM and CDR2 ANQGSEA. The CDR3 loop reads CSVERLAGSEQFF. Here the CDR3 DNA reads TGCAGCGTTGAAAGACTAGCGGGATCTGAGCAGTTCTTC.

The chain employs TRBV5-1 and TRBJ2-7, with D possibly matching TRBD2 (5 bases). The germline gives CDR1 SGHRS, CDR2 YFSETQ. The CDR3 is made up of 16 amino acids. The germline V and J ends were trimmed by 3 bases and 0 bases, with 16 bases remaining between them. The CDR3 DNA reads as TGCGCCAGCAGCTCAGCACGGGATCCTTACTCCTACGAGCAGTACTTC. Its translation: CASSSARDPYSYEQYF. The variable domain in full, with the rest retrieved from reference TRBV5-1 and TRBJ2-7, is KAGVTQTPRYLIKTRGQQVTLSCSPISGHRSVSWYQQTPGQGLQFLFEYFSETQRNKGNFPGRFSGRQFSNSRSEMNVSTLELGDSALYLCASSSARDPYSYEQYFGPGTRLTVT.